One sample yielded the 27 T cell receptor beta chains listed below, sequenced in a study of blood T cell repertoires in COVID-19. The assay was immunoSEQ multiplex PCR, and TCRdb's table has in-frame clones only and misses some. This table has approximately 170,000 clones, approximately 88% appearing once. Sequenced material: PBMCs or T cells enriched from blood (not recorded which). These receptors all come from a woman aged 18-35 years who had recovered from COVID-19.

CDR3: CASSHRGNYEQYF. The CDR3 DNA reads as TGTGCCAGCAGTCACAGGGGTAACTACGAGCAGTACTTC. The V and J genes are TRBV6-5 and TRBJ2-7; 7 bases agree with TRBD1. The germline CDR1 and CDR2 sequences are MNHEY and SVGAGI. V shed 5 bases, J shed 3 bases, and the junction held 4 bases outside the gene matches. The CDR3 spans 13 residues.

The V and J genes are TRBV27 and TRBJ2-3; 7 positions match TRBD1. V trimming: 3 bases; J trimming: 0 bases; junction bases outside the gene matches: 12. Germline CDR1 MNHEY, CDR2 SMNVEV (reference sequence). The CDR3 extends over 18 amino acids. The CDR3, as DNA: TGTGCCAGCAGTTTTGAGGACAGGCCACACCGTAGCACAGATACGCAGTATTTT. This translates into CASSFEDRPHRSTDTQYF.

This chain uses TRBV6-2 or TRBV6-3 with TRBJ1-5; weak D call: TRBD1 (6 bases). Germline V gene data show CDR1 as MNHEY and CDR2 as SVGEGT. The V end lost 5 bases, the J end lost 5 bases, and 22 bases lay between the germline ends. The CDR3 length is 17 residues. Here the CDR3 DNA reads TGTGCCAGCAGTCGGGCGTGGGGGGGGGCCACCCATCAGCCCCAGCATTTT. Protein sequence: CASSRAWGGATHQPQHF.

This clone has only one observation. The rearrangement uses TRBV7-9 and TRBJ2-2; TRBD2 might be the D (5 bases). The CDR3 loop spans 15 amino acids. The V end was cut by 2 bases, the J end by 6 bases, with 13 bases between. CDR1 SEHNR and CDR2 FQNEAQ come from the germline V gene (reference sequence). The DNA of the CDR3 is TGTGCCAGCAGCTTAAAATTCGCGGGTGCCGGGGAGCTGTTTTTT. Its protein is CASSLKFAGAGELFF.

A word on this clone: Other DNA sequences in this specimen translate into the identical CDR3. V usage is TRBV27 and J usage is TRBJ1-5; D is uncertain. Germline V gene lookup returns CDR1 MNHEY and CDR2 SMNVEV (reference sequence). Deletions cut 3 bases from V and 2 bases from J, with 5 bases between. The CDR3 totals 13 residues. In DNA form, the CDR3 reads TGTGCCAGCAGTTTTACGGGCAATCAGCCCCAGCATTTT. This codes for CASSFTGNQPQHF.

The rearrangement uses TRBV5-1 and TRBJ1-1; D not certain. The V gene's germline CDR1 is SGHRS and CDR2 YFSETQ. The germline V and J ends were trimmed by 4 bases and 5 bases, with 15 bases remaining between them. The CDR3 totals 14 residues. The CDR3 region is CASSPGLLATEAFF. Written as DNA, the CDR3 is TGCGCCAGCAGCCCCGGACTTCTGGCTACTGAAGCTTTCTTT.

The chain is built from TRBV7-3 and TRBJ2-5; TRBD1 is a possible D gene (6 bases). The CDR3 contains 15 residues. V shed 1 base and J shed 5 bases, with 14 bases lying between them. Germline V gene sequence: CDR1 SGHTA, CDR2 FQGTGA. CDR3 amino acids: CASSLSQGPQETQYF. As DNA, the CDR3 is TGTGCCAGCAGCTTAAGTCAGGGGCCACAGGAGACCCAGTACTTC.

Only one count was recorded for this clone. This chain uses TRBV6-5 with TRBJ1-1, with 7 bases identical to TRBD1. Germline CDR1 MNHEY, CDR2 SVGAGI. The CDR3 is made up of 13 amino acids. Trimming at V came to 2 bases and at J to 11 bases, leaving 8 bases not matched to a gene. CDR3 amino acids: CASSYPGQTTAFF. The CDR3 DNA sequence: TGTGCCAGCAGTTACCCGGGACAGACCACCGCTTTCTTT.

The J gene is TRBJ2-7, the V gene TRBV2; tentative D call: TRBD2 (6 bases). The germline V and J ends were trimmed by 8 bases and 4 bases, with 18 bases remaining between them. Germline V gene data show CDR1 as SNHLY and CDR2 as FYNNEI. This CDR3 spans 14 amino acids. CDR3 DNA sequence: TGTGCCAGCCGCGATGGGCCCCGGGGGTACGAGCAGTACTTC. Translated: CASRDGPRGYEQYF.

V is TRBV2 and J is TRBJ1-4; D is ambiguous. The germline CDR1 and CDR2 sequences are SNHLY and FYNNEI. The germline V and J ends were trimmed by 0 bases and 8 bases, with 10 bases remaining between them. The CDR3 is 14 amino acids. CDR3 in DNA: TGTGCCAGCAGTGAAGCCGGGGTTTGGGAAAAACTGTTTTTT. It translates to CASSEAGVWEKLFF.

The V and J genes are TRBV27 and TRBJ2-1; TRBD1 agrees at 8 bases. Looked up from germline, CDR1 is MNHEY and CDR2 is SMNVEV (reference sequence). The CDR3 is 20 amino acids. With V trimmed by 5 bases and J by 6 bases, 24 bases remained unmatched. The CDR3 DNA reads TGTGCCAGCAGTACATTAATTTTCAGGGGCTCCGGGACAGGTGTCAATGAGCAGTTCTTC. This sequence encodes CASSTLIFRGSGTGVNEQFF.

The genes are TRBV5-6 and TRBJ2-1; TRBD2 agrees at 13 bases. V was pared by 5 bases and J by 0 bases, with 8 bases of the junction left unmatched. The V gene's germline CDR1 is SGHDT and CDR2 YYEEEE. The CDR3 is 18 residues long. CDR3 DNA: TGTGCCAGCAGGGACGGACTAGCGGGGGTTAGCTCCTACAATGAGCAGTTCTTC. It specifies CASRDGLAGVSSYNEQFF.

The genes are TRBV2 and TRBJ1-1; 7 nucleotides align to TRBD1. This CDR3 is built from 13 residues. CDR1 and CDR2 (germline): SNHLY, FYNNEI. Unmatched junction bases numbered 5, after V lost 6 bases and J lost 4 bases. The CDR3 spells CASSRDSGTEAFF. In nucleotides, the CDR3 is TGTGCCAGCAGCCGGGACAGCGGCACTGAAGCTTTCTTT.

The V call is TRBV25-1, the J call TRBJ2-7; 7 bases line up with TRBD1. The V and J ends lost 4 bases and 7 bases, in that order; junction bases with no gene match: 10. The CDR3 runs 14 residues. The germline CDR1 and CDR2 sequences are MGHDK and SYGVNS. The CDR3 region has the DNA TGTGCCAGCAGTGGGGGACAGCCGATACGAGAGCAGTACTTC. As protein: CASSGGQPIREQYF.

This clone was recorded a few times. This chain joins TRBV6-5 and TRBJ1-2; the match to TRBD1 covers 8 bases. This CDR3 contains 14 residues. The trim removed 4 bases at V and 2 bases at J, leaving 3 bases unmatched. In germline, CDR1 is MNHEY, CDR2 SVGAGI. The CDR3 bases are TGTGCCAGCAGTTTGAGGACAGGGAACTATGGCTACACCTTC. This gives the protein CASSLRTGNYGYTF.

This clone was seen a few times. This chain uses TRBV5-1 with TRBJ2-7, with 9 bases fitting TRBD1. Looked up from germline, CDR1 is SGHRS and CDR2 is YFSETQ. V lost 6 bases, J lost 3 bases, and 4 bases stayed unmatched. The CDR3 runs 13 residues. The CDR3 DNA follows: TGCGCCAGCACCGGGACAGGGAACTACGAGCAGTACTTC. The encoded protein is CASTGTGNYEQYF.

This clone showed up just once. The chain carries TRBV4-1 and TRBJ2-3; D gene unclear. Germline-derived CDR1 and CDR2 are MGHRA and YSYEKL. The V end was cut by 0 bases, the J end by 4 bases, with 8 bases between. CDR3 length: 14 residues. CDR3 sequence: CASSQEFRADTQYF. Here the CDR3 DNA reads TGCGCCAGCAGCCAAGAATTCCGGGCAGATACGCAGTATTTT.

This chain uses TRBV7-8 with TRBJ2-2; 12 bases map to TRBD2. With 5 bases clipped from V and 5 bases from J, the junction kept 9 bases outside the gene matches. Germline CDR1 SGHVS, CDR2 FQNEAQ. This CDR3 region has 17 residues. The CDR3 sequence: CASSQRLAGVFTGELFF. CDR3 sequence (DNA): TGTGCCAGCAGCCAACGACTAGCGGGAGTTTTTACCGGGGAGCTGTTTTTT.

This rearrangement joins TRBV30 to TRBJ2-7, with 7 bases lining up with TRBD1. CDR1 GTSNPN and CDR2 SVGIG come from the germline V gene (reference sequence). With 3 bases clipped from V and 5 bases from J, the junction kept 4 bases outside the gene matches. This CDR3 comprises 12 residues. Written as DNA, the CDR3 is TGTGCCTGGAGCAGGGGGTTCAACGAGCAGTACTTC. It codes for CAWSRGFNEQYF.

The chain employs TRBV5-1 and TRBJ1-4; 11 bases align to TRBD1. The junction had 6 bases not matched to a gene; V was cut back by 3 bases and J by 8 bases. Germline V lookup: CDR1 SGHRS, CDR2 YFSETQ. The CDR3 sequence is 15 residues long. The CDR3 DNA follows: TGCGCCAGCAGCTGGACAGGGGGCGTTGAGGAAAAACTGTTTTTT. This gives the protein CASSWTGGVEEKLFF.

CDR3 amino acids: CASSLDGLSGNTIYF. The CDR3 DNA sequence: TGTGCCAGCAGCTTGGACGGACTCTCTGGAAACACCATATATTTT. The chain carries TRBV5-6 and TRBJ1-3; no firm D call. The V gene's germline CDR1 is SGHDT and CDR2 YYEEEE. The CDR3 consists of 15 residues. Trimming left V 0 bases short and J 0 bases short, with 7 bases between.

The J gene is TRBJ2-1, the V gene TRBV28; 8 bases fit TRBD2. This CDR3 region has 14 residues. V was pared by 8 bases and J by 8 bases, with 11 bases of the junction left unmatched. The V gene's germline CDR1 is MDHEN and CDR2 SYDVKM. The CDR3 bases are TGTGCCAGCCACCCGGGACTAGTATTGGATGAGCAGTTCTTC. As protein: CASHPGLVLDEQFF.

The chain uses TRBV6-5 and TRBJ2-3; D is ambiguous. Trimming took off 6 bases at V and 9 bases at J, with 13 bases between the two ends. The length of the CDR3 is 12 residues. Germline assignment: CDR1 MNHEY and CDR2 SVGAGI. The CDR3 sequence: CASRPPRGTQYF. For the CDR3, the DNA is TGTGCCAGCAGACCCCCACGTGGCACGCAGTATTTT.

The chain carries TRBV3-1 (or the pseudogene TRBV3-2) and TRBJ1-3; unclear D gene. The germline V gene encodes CDR1 LGHDT and CDR2 YNNKEL (reference sequence). The CDR3 extends over 15 amino acids. The germline V and J ends were trimmed by 4 bases and 4 bases, with 14 bases remaining between them. CDR3 region: CASSPTQSTGNTIYF. The CDR3 bases are TGTGCCAGCAGCCCAACGCAGTCGACAGGAAACACCATATATTTT.

The DNA of the CDR3 is TGTGCCAGTAGTATAGCGGGAGAAAACACCGGGGAGCTGTTTTTT. This translates into CASSIAGENTGELFF. This rearrangement joins TRBV19 to TRBJ2-2, with TRBD2 as a possible D gene (6 bases). Looked up from germline, CDR1 is LNHDA and CDR2 is SQIVND (reference sequence). With 1 base removed from V and 2 bases from J, the gap between germline ends came to 8 bases. The CDR3 is 15 amino acids. Supplemented by reference TRBV19 and TRBJ2-2, the full variable domain reads DGGITQSPKYLFRKEGQNVTLSCEQNLNHDAMYWYRQDPGQGLRLIYYSQIVNDFQKGDIAEGYSVSREKKESFPLTVTSAQKNPTAFYLCASSIAGENTGELFFGEGSRLTVL.

This clone was picked up a small number of times. Written as DNA, the CDR3 is TGTGCCTGGAGTATAGGGGGCAATCAGCCCCAGCATTTT. It codes for CAWSIGGNQPQHF. This rearrangement joins TRBV30 to TRBJ1-5, with D maybe TRBD1 (5 bases). This CDR3 comprises 13 residues. CDR1 and CDR2 (germline): GTSNPN, SVGIG (reference sequence). Trimming pared 2 bases from V and 2 bases from J, leaving 7 bases between.

J is TRBJ2-5 and V is TRBV5-1, with 7 bases fitting TRBD1. J gave up 1 base and V 4 bases, and 4 bases lay outside the gene matches. CDR1 and CDR2 from the germline V gene are SGHRS and YFSETQ. The CDR3 is 14 amino acids. In DNA form, the CDR3 reads TGCGCCAGCAGCATTTCAGGGGGCCAAGAGACCCAGTACTTC. It is translated as CASSISGGQETQYF.